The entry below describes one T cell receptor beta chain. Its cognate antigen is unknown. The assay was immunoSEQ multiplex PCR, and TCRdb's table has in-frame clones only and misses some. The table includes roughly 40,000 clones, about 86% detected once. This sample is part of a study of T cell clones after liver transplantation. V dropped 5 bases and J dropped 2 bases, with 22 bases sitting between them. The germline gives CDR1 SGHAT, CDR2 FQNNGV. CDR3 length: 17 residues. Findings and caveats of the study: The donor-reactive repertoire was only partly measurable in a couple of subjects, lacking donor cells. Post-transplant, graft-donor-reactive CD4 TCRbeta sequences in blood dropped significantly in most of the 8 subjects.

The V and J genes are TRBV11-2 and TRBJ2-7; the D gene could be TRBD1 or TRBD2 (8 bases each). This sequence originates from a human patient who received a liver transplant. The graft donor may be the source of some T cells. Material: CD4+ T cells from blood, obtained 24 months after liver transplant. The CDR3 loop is CASSTGGTSGGAYEQYF. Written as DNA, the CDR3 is TGTGCCAGCAGCACAGGGGGAACGAGCGGGGGTGCCTACGAGCAGTACTTC.